The 9 T cell receptor beta chains presented below share a single source sample, sequenced in a study of blood T cell repertoires in COVID-19. This table comes from immunoSEQ multiplex PCR, and its TCRdb copy is limited to in-frame clones, with some not included. The data hold under 200,000 clones, with approximately 90% observed a single time. The sample consisted of peripheral blood. The receptors were gathered from a man between 18 and 29 years old with active or convalescent COVID-19.

The rearrangement joins TRBV25-1 to TRBJ2-2; 8 bases align to TRBD1. The CDR3 runs to 13 residues. Germline lookup yields CDR1 MGHDK and CDR2 SYGVNS. The V gene end was trimmed by 9 bases and the J gene end by 7 bases; junction bases not matched to a gene: 7. The CDR3 coding sequence is TGTGCCAGTTCAGGGGGCCGGATCGGGGAGCTGTTTTTT. This sequence encodes CASSGGRIGELFF.

The chain links TRBV30 to TRBJ1-3; D call uncertain. Germline CDR1 is GTSNPN and CDR2 is SVGIG (reference sequence). This CDR3 comprises 15 residues. V lost 2 bases and J lost 3, with 14 bases in between. The CDR3 nucleotides are TGTGCCTGGAGTCGGGGAGGGAATTTTGGAAACACCATATATTTT. Its protein product is CAWSRGGNFGNTIYF.

This clone has just one count. This chain links TRBV10-3 with TRBJ2-5; 7 bases map to TRBD2. The CDR3 contains 13 residues. Per the germline V gene, CDR1 is ENHRY and CDR2 is SYGVKD. V dropped 2 bases and J dropped 7; count of bases not matched to a gene: 4. The CDR3 coding sequence is TGTGCCATCAGTGAGAGTGGGGGGGGGACCCAGTACTTC. This codes for CAISESGGGTQYF.

The J gene is TRBJ2-5, the V gene TRBV5-1; a possible D gene is TRBD1 (5 bases). The CDR3 has 12 residues. The V and J ends lost 2 bases and 4 bases respectively, with 6 bases between them. Germline CDR1 reads SGHRS; CDR2 reads YFSETQ. The CDR3 bases are TGCGCCAGCAGCTTCCAGGGAGAGACCCAGTACTTC. Its protein product is CASSFQGETQYF.

This chain connects TRBV4-1 to TRBJ1-1; D uncertain. The germline gives CDR1 MGHRA, CDR2 YSYEKL. Trimming removed 6 bases at V and 7 bases at J, with 18 bases between. The CDR3 runs 14 residues. In DNA, the CDR3 is TGCGCCAGCAGTCAGATCGGGAGAAGCGGTGAAGCTTTCTTT. It codes for CASSQIGRSGEAFF.

As regards this clone: Other DNA sequences in the same sample also yield this CDR3. The chain combines TRBV3-1 (or the pseudogene TRBV3-2) with TRBJ1-1; 7 nucleotides align to TRBD1. V shed 2 bases, J shed 5 bases, and the junction held 5 bases outside the gene matches. This CDR3 spans 14 amino acids. Germline assignment: CDR1 LGHDT and CDR2 YNNKEL (reference sequence). DNA of the CDR3: TGTGCCAGCAGCCAAAACAGGGGATGGACTGAAGCTTTCTTT. As protein: CASSQNRGWTEAFF.

J is TRBJ1-4 and V is TRBV25-1, with TRBD1 matching over 7 bases. V gave up 3 bases and J gave up 7 bases; unmatched junction bases: 8. The V gene's germline CDR1 is MGHDK and CDR2 SYGVNS. The CDR3 runs 15 residues. The CDR3 loop reads CASSDPTGHGEKLFF. The CDR3 DNA reads TGTGCCAGCAGTGACCCGACAGGGCATGGTGAAAAACTGTTTTTT. Full variable domain (missing parts from reference TRBV25-1 and TRBJ1-4): EADIYQTPRYLVIGTGKKITLECSQTMGHDKMYWYQQDPGMELHLIHYSYGVNSTEKGDLSSESTVSRIRTEHFPLTLESARPSHTSQYLCASSDPTGHGEKLFFGSGTQLSVL.

This chain joins TRBV5-1 and TRBJ1-1, with D possibly being TRBD1 (6 bases). The CDR3 loop spans 15 amino acids. CDR1 and CDR2 (germline): SGHRS, YFSETQ. The V gene lost 2 bases and the J gene lost 1 base, with 12 bases spanning the gap. The CDR3 DNA follows: TGCGCCAGCAGCTTATCCGGGACACCGAACACTGAAGCTTTCTTT. It specifies CASSLSGTPNTEAFF.

The CDR3 here is CATQRGGTNYEQYF. The CDR3 DNA follows: TGTGCCACCCAACGGGGCGGGACTAACTACGAGCAGTACTTC. V is TRBV6-5 and J is TRBJ2-7, with TRBD2 identical over 7 bases. V shed 10 bases, J shed 3 bases, and the junction held 12 bases outside the gene matches. Germline CDR1 reads MNHEY; CDR2 reads SVGAGI. There are 14 residues in the CDR3.